This TCR beta chain derives from a study of cytomegalovirus exposure and HLA in healthy donors. Whole-study results and caveats: Some V segments, TRBV6-2 and TRBV6-3 among them, were indistinguishable and were therefore excluded.

The CDR3 length is 14 residues. The germline V gene has CDR1 SGHAT and CDR2 FQNNGV. V lost 4 bases and J lost 7; bases outside the gene matches: 9. Both 60 Vbeta primers and 13 Jbeta primers went into the PCR. Data came from immunoSEQ multiplex PCR; TCRdb stores just in-frame clones and leaves some out. Seen here are about 83,000 clones, roughly 80% observed once, and the top ten hold 1.5% to 2%. About this clone itself: The antigen is unknown.

Those who donated were healthy bone marrow donors. Material: PBMCs. The chain joins TRBV11-2 to TRBJ1-2; 7 bases match TRBD1. The receptor was derived from a woman in her twenties or thirties in good health and CMV-seronegative. The CDR3, as DNA: TGTGCCAGCAGCTACTACAGGGGAACTACTGGCTACACCTTC. Amino acid sequence: CASSYYRGTTGYTF. The variable domain in full, with the rest retrieved from reference TRBV11-2 and TRBJ1-2, is EAGVAQSPRYKIIEKRQSVAFWCNPISGHATLYWYQQILGQGPKLLIQFQNNGVVDDSQLPKDRFSAERLKGVDSTLKIQPAKLEDSAVYLCASSYYRGTTGYTFGSGTRLTVV.